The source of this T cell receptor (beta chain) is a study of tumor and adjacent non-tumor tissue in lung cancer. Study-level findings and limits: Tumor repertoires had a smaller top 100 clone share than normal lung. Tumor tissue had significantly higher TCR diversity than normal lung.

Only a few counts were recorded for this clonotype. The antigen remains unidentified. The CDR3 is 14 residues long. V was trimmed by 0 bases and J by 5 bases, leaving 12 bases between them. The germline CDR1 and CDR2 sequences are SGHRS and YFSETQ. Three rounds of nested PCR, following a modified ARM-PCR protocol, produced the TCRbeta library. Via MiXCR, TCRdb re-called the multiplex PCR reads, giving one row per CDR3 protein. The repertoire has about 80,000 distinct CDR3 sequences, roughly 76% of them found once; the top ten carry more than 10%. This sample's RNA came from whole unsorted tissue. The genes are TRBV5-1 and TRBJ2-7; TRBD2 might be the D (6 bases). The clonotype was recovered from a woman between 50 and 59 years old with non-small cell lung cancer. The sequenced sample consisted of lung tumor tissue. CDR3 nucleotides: TGCGCCAGCAGCTTGGGTCCAGGACTAAACGAGCAGTACTTC. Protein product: CASSLGPGLNEQYF. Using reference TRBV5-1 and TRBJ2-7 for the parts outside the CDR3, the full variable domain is KAGVTQTPRYLIKTRGQQVTLSCSPISGHRSVSWYQQTPGQGLQFLFEYFSETQRNKGNFPGRFSGRQFSNSRSEMNVSTLELGDSALYLCASSLGPGLNEQYFGPGTRLTVT.